This is a list of T cell receptor beta chains from one sample in a study of cytomegalovirus exposure and HLA in healthy donors. The assay was immunoSEQ multiplex PCR, and TCRdb's table has in-frame clones only and misses some. The sample holds about 100,000 clones, roughly 83% seen once. Source material: PBMCs. Every receptor here comes from a female donor in good health and CMV-seropositive. Each CDR3 is given with its conserved first and last residue. The D gene is left open where the match is weak. Not all rows give a size; the values are once, few, many and, for expanded clones, a class.

TRBD2 NA TRBJ2-3 TRBV7-2 TGTGCCAGCAGCCTACTAGCGGGGCTCACAGATACGCAGTATTTT CASSLLAGLTDTQYF
NA NA TRBJ2-3 TRBV6-1 TGTGCCAGCAGTCTAGATACGCAGTATTTT CASSLDTQYF
NA NA TRBJ1-5 TRBV19 TGTGCCAGTAGCGATTATAGCGGTAGCAATCAGCCCCAGCATTTT CASSDYSGSNQPQHF
TRBD1 NA TRBJ2-7 TRBV5-1 TGCGCCAGCAGCTTGGCCGCATTCGGGACAGGGGGCGAGCAGTACTTC CASSLAAFGTGGEQYF
NA NA TRBJ2-6 TRBV6-7 TGTGCCAGCAGTTACTCGGGCAGGGGAACGAAGTATGGGGCCAACGTCCTGACTTTC CASSYSGRGTKYGANVLTF
NA few TRBJ2-5 TRBV5-1 TGCGCCAGCAGCCAAACTAGGGTCGAGACCCAGTACTTC CASSQTRVETQYF
NA NA TRBJ2-1 TRBV27 TGTGCCAGCAGTCCGCGACTAGGCCCCTACAATGAGCAGTTCTTC CASSPRLGPYNEQFF
NA NA TRBJ1-1 TRBV7-2 TGTGCCAGCAGCTTATCCCCGGTAACTTTCTTT CASSLSPVTFF
NA NA TRBJ2-2 TRBV19 TGTGCCAGTACCCCAGTTCCGCAGGGATTCACCGGGGAGCTGTTTTTT CASTPVPQGFTGELFF
TRBD1 NA TRBJ1-2 TRBV18 TGTGCCAGCTCAACAGCCGGGACAGGGTTCTCAGCTGGCTACACCTTC CASSTAGTGFSAGYTF
NA NA TRBJ2-3 TRBV10-1 TGCGCCAGCGCGCGGGACCGCACAGATACGCAGTATTTT CASARDRTDTQYF
NA NA TRBJ1-2 TRBV2 TGTGCCAGCGCCGGGTTATATGGCTACACCTTC CASAGLYGYTF